According to its frequency, the clone carrying this TCR beta chain is medium-sized. Its antigen is not known. These data come from a study of CXCR3-negative and CXCR3-positive naive CD8 T cells. Study conclusions and caveats: Post-cryopreservation CXCR3 expression was partly diminished, and the bulk of assays employed fresh PBMCs. Whereas memory cells differed, naive CXCR3-negative and CXCR3-positive cells shared similar TRBV-TRBJ usage.

UMI-labeled 5' RACE yielded the TRB cDNA libraries. TCRdb processed the 5' RACE reads again and assigns one entry to each CDR3 protein, with no DNA. This sample's clone table lists about 8,300 distinct CDR3 sequences. Germline loops: CDR1 SQVTM, CDR2 ANQGSEA. The CDR3 is 15 amino acids. The sequence came from a human donor in good health. Some clones in this sample may be carry-over from other donors' samples. The sequenced material came from naive CXCR3- CD8+ T cells from blood. The subset was: CD45RO-CCR7+CD27+CD95- naive CD8+ T cells lacking CXCR3 (TNR3-). The chain has TRBV29-1 and TRBJ2-1. This CDR3 reads CSAYGDQDLYNEQFF.